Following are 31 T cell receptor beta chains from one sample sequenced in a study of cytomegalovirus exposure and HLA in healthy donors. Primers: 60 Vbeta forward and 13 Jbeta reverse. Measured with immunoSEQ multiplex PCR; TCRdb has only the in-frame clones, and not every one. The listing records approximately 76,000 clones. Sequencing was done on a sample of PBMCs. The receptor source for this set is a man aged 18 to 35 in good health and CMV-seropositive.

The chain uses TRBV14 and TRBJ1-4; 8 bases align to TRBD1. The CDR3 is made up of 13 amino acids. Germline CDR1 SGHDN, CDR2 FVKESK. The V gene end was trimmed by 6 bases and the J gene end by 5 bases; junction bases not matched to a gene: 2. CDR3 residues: CASRRQGNEKLFF. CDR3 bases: TGTGCCAGCAGACGACAGGGGAATGAAAAACTGTTTTTT.

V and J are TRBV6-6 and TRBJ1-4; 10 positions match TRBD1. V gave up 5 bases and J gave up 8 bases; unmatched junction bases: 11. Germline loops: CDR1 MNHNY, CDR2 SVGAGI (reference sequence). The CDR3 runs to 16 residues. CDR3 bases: TGTGCCAGCAGTCCGGTTGACAGGGGGCTGGGAGAAAAACTGTTTTTT. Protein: CASSPVDRGLGEKLFF.

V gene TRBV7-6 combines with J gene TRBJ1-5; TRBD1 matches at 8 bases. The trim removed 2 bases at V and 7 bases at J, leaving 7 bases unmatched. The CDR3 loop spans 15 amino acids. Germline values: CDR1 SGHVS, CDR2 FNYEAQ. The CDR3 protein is CASSLRQGRGQPQHF. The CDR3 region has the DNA TGTGCCAGCAGCTTACGACAGGGGAGGGGGCAGCCCCAGCATTTT.

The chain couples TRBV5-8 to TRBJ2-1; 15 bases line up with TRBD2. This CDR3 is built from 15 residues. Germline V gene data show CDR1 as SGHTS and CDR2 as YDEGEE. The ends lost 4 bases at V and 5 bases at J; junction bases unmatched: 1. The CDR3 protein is CASSGTSGGHNEQFF. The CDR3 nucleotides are TGTGCCAGCAGCGGGACTAGCGGGGGGCACAATGAGCAGTTCTTC.

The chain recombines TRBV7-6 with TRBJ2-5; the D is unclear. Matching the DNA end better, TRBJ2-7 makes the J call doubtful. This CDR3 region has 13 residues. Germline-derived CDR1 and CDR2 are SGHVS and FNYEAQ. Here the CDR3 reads CASSLASSREQYF. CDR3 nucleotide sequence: TGTGCCAGCAGCTTAGCGAGTTCTCGCGAGCAGTACTTC.

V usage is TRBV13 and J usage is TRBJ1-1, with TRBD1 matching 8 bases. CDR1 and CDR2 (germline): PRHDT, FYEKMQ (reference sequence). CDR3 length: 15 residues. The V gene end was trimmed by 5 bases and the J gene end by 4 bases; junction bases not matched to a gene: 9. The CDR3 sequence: CASSPTGTGPTEAFF. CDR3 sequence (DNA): TGTGCCAGCAGCCCGACCGGGACAGGACCCACTGAAGCTTTCTTT.

This CDR3 reads CASSLTAYGYTF. In DNA, the CDR3 is TGCGCCAGCAGCTTGACAGCCTATGGCTACACCTTC. The V gene is TRBV5-1, the J gene TRBJ1-2; D is undetermined. The CDR3 is 12 amino acids. Trimming left V 1 base short and J 4 bases short, with 5 bases between. The germline gives CDR1 SGHRS, CDR2 YFSETQ.

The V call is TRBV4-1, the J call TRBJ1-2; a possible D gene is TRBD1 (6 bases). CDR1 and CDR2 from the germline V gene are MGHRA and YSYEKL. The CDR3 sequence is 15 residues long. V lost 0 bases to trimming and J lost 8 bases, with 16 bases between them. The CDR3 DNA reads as TGCGCCAGCAGCCAAGATAGGATAAGGGGGTGGGGCTACACCTTC. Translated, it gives CASSQDRIRGWGYTF.

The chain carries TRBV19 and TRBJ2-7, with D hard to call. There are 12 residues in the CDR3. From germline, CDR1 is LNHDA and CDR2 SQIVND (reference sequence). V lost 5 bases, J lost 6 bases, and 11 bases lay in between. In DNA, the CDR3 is TGTGCCAGTAGTTCCTCCCTGAGCGAGCAGTACTTC. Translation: CASSSSLSEQYF.

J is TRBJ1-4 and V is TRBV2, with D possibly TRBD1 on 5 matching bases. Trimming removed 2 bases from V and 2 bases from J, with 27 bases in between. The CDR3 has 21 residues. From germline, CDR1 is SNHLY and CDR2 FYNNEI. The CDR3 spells CASSELRDGSGGVGTNEKLFF. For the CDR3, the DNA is TGTGCCAGCAGTGAATTACGGGATGGATCAGGAGGGGTCGGCACTAATGAAAAACTGTTTTTT.

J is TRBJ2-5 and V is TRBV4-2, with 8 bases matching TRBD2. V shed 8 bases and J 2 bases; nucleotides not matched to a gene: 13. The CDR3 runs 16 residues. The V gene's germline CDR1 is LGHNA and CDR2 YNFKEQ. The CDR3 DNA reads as TGTGCCAGCGGACCCCTAGGGCGGGGGGCACAAGAGACCCAGTACTTC. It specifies CASGPLGRGAQETQYF.

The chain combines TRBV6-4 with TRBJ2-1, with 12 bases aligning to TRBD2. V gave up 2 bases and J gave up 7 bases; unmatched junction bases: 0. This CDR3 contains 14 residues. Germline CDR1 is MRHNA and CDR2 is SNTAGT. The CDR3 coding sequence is TGTGCCAGCAGTGACGGGACTAGCGGGAATGAGCAGTTCTTC. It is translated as CASSDGTSGNEQFF.

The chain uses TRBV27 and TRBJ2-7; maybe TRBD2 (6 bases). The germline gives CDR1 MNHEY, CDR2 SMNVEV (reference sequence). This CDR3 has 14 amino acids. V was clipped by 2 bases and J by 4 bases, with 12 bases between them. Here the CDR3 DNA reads TGTGCCAGCAGTTTAGGGGGGAGGATTTACGAGCAGTACTTC. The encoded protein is CASSLGGRIYEQYF.

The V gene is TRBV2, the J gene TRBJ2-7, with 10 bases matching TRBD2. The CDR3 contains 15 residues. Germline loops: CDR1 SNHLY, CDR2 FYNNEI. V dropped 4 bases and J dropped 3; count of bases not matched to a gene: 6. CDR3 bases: TGTGCCAGCAGTGTAAGAGTAGCGGGAGGCTACGAGCAGTACTTC. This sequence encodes CASSVRVAGGYEQYF. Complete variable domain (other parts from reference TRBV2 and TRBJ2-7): EPEVTQTPSHQVTQMGQEVILRCVPISNHLYFYWYRQILGQKVEFLVSFYNNEISEKSEIFDDQFSVERPDGSNFTLKIRSTKLEDSAMYFCASSVRVAGGYEQYFGPGTRLTVT.

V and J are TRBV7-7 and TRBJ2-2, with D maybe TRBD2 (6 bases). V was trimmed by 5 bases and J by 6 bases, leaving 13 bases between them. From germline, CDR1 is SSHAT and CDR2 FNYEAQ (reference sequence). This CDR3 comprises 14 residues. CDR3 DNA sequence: TGTGCCAGCAGCGCGTTGACGGGAGCCGGGGAGCTGTTTTTT. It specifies CASSALTGAGELFF. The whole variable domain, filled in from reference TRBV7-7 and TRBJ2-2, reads GAGVSQSPRYKVTKRGQDVTLRCDPISSHATLYWYQQALGQGPEFLTYFNYEAQPDKSGLPSDRFSAERPEGSISTLTIQRTEQRDSAMYRCASSALTGAGELFFGEGSRLTVL.

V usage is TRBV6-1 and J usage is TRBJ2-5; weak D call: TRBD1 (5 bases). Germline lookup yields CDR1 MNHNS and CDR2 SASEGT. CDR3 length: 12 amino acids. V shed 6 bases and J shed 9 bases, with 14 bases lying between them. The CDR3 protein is CASRAHPGPQYF. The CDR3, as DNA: TGTGCCAGCAGGGCACATCCAGGGCCCCAGTACTTC.

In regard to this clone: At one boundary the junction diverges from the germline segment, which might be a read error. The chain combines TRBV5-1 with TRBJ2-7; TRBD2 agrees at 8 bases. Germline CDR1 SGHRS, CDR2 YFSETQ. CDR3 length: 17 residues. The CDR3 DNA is TGCGCCAGCAGCCCCAGTCTGGCGGGGGGTTTACCCTACGTGCAGTACTTC. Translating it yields CASSPSLAGGLPYVQYF.

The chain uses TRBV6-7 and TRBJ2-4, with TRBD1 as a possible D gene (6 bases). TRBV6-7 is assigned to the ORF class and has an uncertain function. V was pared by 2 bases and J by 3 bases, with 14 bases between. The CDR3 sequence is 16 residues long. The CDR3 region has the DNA TGTGCCAGCAGTTACCTTAGGGGGATCGTCAAAAACATTCAGTACTTC. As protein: CASSYLRGIVKNIQYF.

In nucleotides, the CDR3 is TGTGCCAACAGCGGGGGACAGGGGAATCAGCCCCAGCATTTT. Translation: CANSGGQGNQPQHF. The chain has TRBV6-1 and TRBJ1-5, with 10 bases fitting TRBD1. Trimming at V came to 10 bases and at J to 4 bases, leaving 7 bases not matched to a gene. The CDR3 has 14 residues. The germline V gene encodes CDR1 MNHNS and CDR2 SASEGT.

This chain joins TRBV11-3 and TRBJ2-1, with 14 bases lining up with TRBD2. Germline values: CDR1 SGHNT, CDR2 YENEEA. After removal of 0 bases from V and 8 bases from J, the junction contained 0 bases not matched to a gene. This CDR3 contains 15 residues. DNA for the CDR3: TGTGCCAGCAGCTTAGAGACTAGCGGGGGGGATGAGCAGTTCTTC. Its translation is CASSLETSGGDEQFF.

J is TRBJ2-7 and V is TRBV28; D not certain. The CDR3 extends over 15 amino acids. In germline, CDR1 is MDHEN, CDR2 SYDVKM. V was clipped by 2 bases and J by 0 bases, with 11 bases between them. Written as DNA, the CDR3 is TGTGCCAGCAGTTTAGGGCAGGCGATCTCCTACGAGCAGTACTTC. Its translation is CASSLGQAISYEQYF.

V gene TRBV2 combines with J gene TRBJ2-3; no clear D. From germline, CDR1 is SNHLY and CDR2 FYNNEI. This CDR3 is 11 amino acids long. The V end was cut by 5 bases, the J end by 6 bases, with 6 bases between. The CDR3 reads CASSSSDTQYF. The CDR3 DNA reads TGTGCCAGCAGTAGCTCTGATACGCAGTATTTT.

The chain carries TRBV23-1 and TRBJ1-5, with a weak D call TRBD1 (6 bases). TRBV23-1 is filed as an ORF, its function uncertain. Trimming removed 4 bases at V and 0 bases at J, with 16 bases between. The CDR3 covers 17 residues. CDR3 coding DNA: TGCGCCAGCAGTCCAAGGGACAAGCCTTATAGCAATCAGCCCCAGCATTTT. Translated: CASSPRDKPYSNQPQHF.

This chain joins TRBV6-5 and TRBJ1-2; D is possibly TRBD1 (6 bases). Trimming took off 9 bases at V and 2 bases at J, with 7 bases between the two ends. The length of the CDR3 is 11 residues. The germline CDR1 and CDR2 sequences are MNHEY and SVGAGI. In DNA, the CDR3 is TGTGCCAGTCAGGGGAACTATGGCTACACCTTC. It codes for CASQGNYGYTF.

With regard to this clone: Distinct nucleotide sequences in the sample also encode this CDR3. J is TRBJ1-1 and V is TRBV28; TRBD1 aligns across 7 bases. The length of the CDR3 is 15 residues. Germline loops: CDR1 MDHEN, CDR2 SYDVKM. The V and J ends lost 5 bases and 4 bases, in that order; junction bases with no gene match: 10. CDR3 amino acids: CASSATGRGGTEAFF. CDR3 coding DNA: TGTGCCAGCAGTGCGACAGGGAGAGGGGGCACTGAAGCTTTCTTT.

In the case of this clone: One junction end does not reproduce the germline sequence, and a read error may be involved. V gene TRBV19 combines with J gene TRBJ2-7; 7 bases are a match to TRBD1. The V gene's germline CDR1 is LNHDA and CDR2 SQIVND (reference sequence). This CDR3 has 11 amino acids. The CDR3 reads CSSGQIYEQYF. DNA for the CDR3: TGCTCCTCGGGACAGATTTACGAGCAGTACTTC.

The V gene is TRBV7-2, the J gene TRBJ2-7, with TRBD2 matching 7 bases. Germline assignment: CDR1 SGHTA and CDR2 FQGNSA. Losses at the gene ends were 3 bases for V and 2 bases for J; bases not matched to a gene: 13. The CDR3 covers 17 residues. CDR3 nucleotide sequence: TGTGCCAGCAGCTTCCCAGCAGCTAGCGGAAAAGCCTACGAGCAGTACTTC. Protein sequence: CASSFPAASGKAYEQYF.

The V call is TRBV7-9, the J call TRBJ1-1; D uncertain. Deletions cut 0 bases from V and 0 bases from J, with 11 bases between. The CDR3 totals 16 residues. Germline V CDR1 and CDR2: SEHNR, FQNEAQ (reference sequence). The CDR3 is CASSLALELLNTEAFF. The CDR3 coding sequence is TGTGCCAGCAGCTTAGCCCTTGAACTTTTGAACACTGAAGCTTTCTTT. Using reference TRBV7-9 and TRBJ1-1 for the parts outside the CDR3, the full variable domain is DTGVSQNPRHKITKRGQNVTFRCDPISEHNRLYWYRQTLGQGPEFLTYFQNEAQLEKSRLLSDRFSAERPKGSFSTLEIQRTEQGDSAMYLCASSLALELLNTEAFFGQGTRLTVV.

CDR3 sequence: CASSRGARGARSGYTF. CDR3 bases: TGTGCCAGCAGTCGGGGGGCTCGTGGGGCGAGGAGTGGCTACACCTTC. V is TRBV27 and J is TRBJ1-2; possible D gene TRBD1, 6 bases. The CDR3 spans 16 residues. V was shortened by 5 bases and J by 7 bases, with 23 bases between the two germline ends. Germline CDR1 MNHEY, CDR2 SMNVEV (reference sequence).

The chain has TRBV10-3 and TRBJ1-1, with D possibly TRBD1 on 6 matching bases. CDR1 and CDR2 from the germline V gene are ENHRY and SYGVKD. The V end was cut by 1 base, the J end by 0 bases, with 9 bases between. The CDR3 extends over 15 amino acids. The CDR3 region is CAISEWGGMNTEAFF. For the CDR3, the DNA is TGTGCCATCAGTGAGTGGGGGGGCATGAACACTGAAGCTTTCTTT.

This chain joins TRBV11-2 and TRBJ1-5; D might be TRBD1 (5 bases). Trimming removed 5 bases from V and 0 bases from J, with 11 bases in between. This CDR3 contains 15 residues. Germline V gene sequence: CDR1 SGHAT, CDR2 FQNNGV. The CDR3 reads CASSTDSNSNQPQHF. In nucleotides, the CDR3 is TGTGCCAGCAGCACCGACAGTAATAGCAATCAGCCCCAGCATTTT.